This T cell receptor (beta chain) is from a study of robustness of blood B and T cell sequencing (dated by TCRdb to about 2018). In terms of the full investigation: The study was designed to determine how much peripheral blood is required to reliably characterize an individual's TCRbeta and IgG repertoires. TCRbeta and IgG repertoires were quantified in each of the approximately eleven independently drawn blood samples. As technical replicates, two replicate TCRbeta cDNA libraries were made from one shared RNA pool taken from a single 10 ml draw. Study-wide conclusions, independent of this receptor: Pooling tubes did not make the overlap of rare TCRbeta clonotypes any better, which implies that much larger blood volumes would be needed to capture those rare clonotypes. Between the technical replicate libraries, around 96% of the top 10,000 TCRbeta clonotypes in one library were also present in the other library. Combining 3 or 4 tubes (roughly 28-45 ml blood) brought coverage of the top 10,000 TCRbeta clonotypes close to saturation. Evidence of cross-contamination, likely resulting from batch processing, was observed in one pair of TCRbeta libraries, and the UMI-sequence pairs shared between the two libraries were removed. The TCRbeta rarefaction curves did not fully level off, which suggests either under-sequencing or many low-abundance clonotypes. EDTA tubes required immediate fractionation, limiting use in multi-site collections. Every single 10 ml sample contained the 1,000 most abundant TCRbeta clonotypes from the pooled draws.

TCRbeta repertoires were measured from mRNA instead of genomic DNA, an approach that captures expressed receptors. Leukocytes from the buffy coat were collected into Trizol, and RNA was extracted using the Direct-zol RNA MiniPrep Plus kit with no cell sorting. To separate plasma, buffy coat and red blood cells, the EDTA blood tubes were centrifuged right away at 4 degrees C. The germline V gene specifies SGHRS as CDR1 and YFSETQ as CDR2. Its CDR3 holds 15 amino acids, cysteine through phenylalanine. The retained sequence is limited to the CDR3, 45 bases, with the frame set at the first base. Cut back by 2 bases and 2 bases, the V and J ends lie 12 bases apart. In this sample, this clonotype turned up a few times. It has no known antigen specificity. Per-nucleotide qualities are absent, and no much larger clonotype sits a single base away. The library was obtained by PCR. Sequenced on an Illumina MiSeq. Synthesis of cDNA relied on SMARTScribe reverse transcriptase together with a 5' template-switch oligo that added a universal priming site. A 12-nucleotide random unique molecular identifier (UMI) was carried by the template-switch oligo, and each cDNA molecule was tagged with this UMI. During reverse transcription, TCRbeta transcripts were targeted using chain-specific reverse primers. Uracil DNA glycosylase treatment was used to remove residual template-switch adapters, and a Qiagen MinElute kit was used to purify the cDNA. For the first PCR, KAPA HiFi HotStart ReadyMix was used for 20 to 25 cycles, with amplification split across four 50 ul reactions containing step-out primers. Before any further amplification, the products of the first-round PCR were gel-purified. Illumina Nextera adapters were attached in a second PCR of roughly 8 cycles, and the libraries were then purified and pooled. For each TCRbeta molecule, the UMI barcode was captured by a 50-nucleotide 5' read. Processing in the source paper ran as follows. Using the MIGEC toolkit, reads were grouped by UMI into consensus reads. PEAR was used to merge forward and reverse consensus reads into final reads. Identical UMI-sequence pairs found in more than one library were treated as cross-sample contamination and removed by a custom decontamination script. MIGMAP, a wrapper around IgBLAST, was used for V(D)J assignment and CDR3 extraction. A TCR clonotype was defined as sharing the same V gene, J gene and CDR3 amino acid sequence, and CDR1 and CDR2 were not sequenced. TCRdb took the public reads, trimmed them with fastp at Q25, ran MiXCR for clone calling and kept in-frame beta chains. Duplicate CDR3 protein sequences are folded into a single record with the most common DNA and genes. The V and J calls were not made by the authors but by TCRdb's processing. The sample data list some 4,000 distinct CDR3 sequences, and roughly 50% of these were observed just once. Roughly a quarter of the sample is in the top ten clones.

The chain joins TRBV5-1 to TRBJ2-3; the D gene is possibly TRBD1 or TRBD2, each agreeing over 5 bases. What was sequenced was peripheral blood. This TCR derives from a human donor in good health. The CDR3 region reads CASSFKGTYTDTQYF. The DNA sequence follows: TGCGCCAGCAGCTTTAAGGGGACGTACACAGATACGCAGTATTTT.